The present T cell receptor beta chain was sequenced within a study of blood T cell repertoires in COVID-19. The table came from immunoSEQ multiplex PCR; TCRdb's copy has only in-frame clones and leaves some out. In the table there are tens of thousands of clones, 80% to 90% of which are singletons. CDR1 is KGHSH, CDR2 LQKENI, per germline. The CDR3 contains 13 residues. A word on this clone: The junction departs from germline at one end; a sequencing error may be responsible.

The sample was peripheral blood. The chain employs TRBV18 and TRBJ2-7, with 11 bases fitting TRBD2. This sequence was found in a human donor in a cohort sampled during active COVID-19. CDR3 DNA sequence: TGTGCCGGCTCCGGGACTAGCGGCTACGAGCAGTACTTC. This encodes CAGSGTSGYEQYF. Filled out from reference TRBV18 and TRBJ2-7, the complete variable domain reads NAGVMQNPRHLVRRRGQEARLRCSPMKGHSHVYWYRQLPEEGLKFMVYLQKENIIDESGMPKERFSAEFPKEGPSILRIQQVVRGDSAAYFCAGSGTSGYEQYFGPGTRLTVT.